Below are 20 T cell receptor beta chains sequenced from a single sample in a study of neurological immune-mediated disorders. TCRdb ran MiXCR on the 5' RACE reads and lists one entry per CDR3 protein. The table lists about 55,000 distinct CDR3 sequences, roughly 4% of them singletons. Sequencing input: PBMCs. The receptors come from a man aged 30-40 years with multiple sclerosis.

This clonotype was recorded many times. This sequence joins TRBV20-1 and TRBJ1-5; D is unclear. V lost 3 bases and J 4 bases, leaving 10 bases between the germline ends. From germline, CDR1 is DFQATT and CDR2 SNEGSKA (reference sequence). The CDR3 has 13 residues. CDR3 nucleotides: TGCAGTGCTAGCGAACGCCAGAATCAGCCCCAGCATTTT. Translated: CSASERQNQPQHF.

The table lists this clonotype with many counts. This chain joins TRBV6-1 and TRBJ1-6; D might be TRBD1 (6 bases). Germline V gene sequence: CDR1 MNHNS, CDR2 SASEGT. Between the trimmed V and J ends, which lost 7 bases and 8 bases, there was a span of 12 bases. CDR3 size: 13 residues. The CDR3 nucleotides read TGTGCCAGCATTAGGACAGCGGATTCACCCCTCCACTTT. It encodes CASIRTADSPLHF.

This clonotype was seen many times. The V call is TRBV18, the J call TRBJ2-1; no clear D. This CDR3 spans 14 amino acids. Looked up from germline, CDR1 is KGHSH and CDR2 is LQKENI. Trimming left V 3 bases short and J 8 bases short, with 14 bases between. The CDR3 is CASSPRIREDEQFF. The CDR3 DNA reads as TGTGCCAGCTCACCGAGGATTAGAGAGGATGAGCAGTTCTTC.

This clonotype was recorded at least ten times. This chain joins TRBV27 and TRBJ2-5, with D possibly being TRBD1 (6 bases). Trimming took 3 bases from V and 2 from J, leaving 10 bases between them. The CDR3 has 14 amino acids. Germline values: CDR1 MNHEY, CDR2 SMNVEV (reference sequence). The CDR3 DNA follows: TGTGCCAGCAGTTTTGACAGGAGACAAGAGACCCAGTACTTC. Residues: CASSFDRRQETQYF.

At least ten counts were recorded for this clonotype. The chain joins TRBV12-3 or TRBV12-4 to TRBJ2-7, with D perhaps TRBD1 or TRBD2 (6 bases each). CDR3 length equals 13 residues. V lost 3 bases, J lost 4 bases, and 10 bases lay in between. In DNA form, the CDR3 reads TGTGCCAGCAGTTTGTCGGGGGCTTACGAGCAGTACTTC. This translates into CASSLSGAYEQYF.

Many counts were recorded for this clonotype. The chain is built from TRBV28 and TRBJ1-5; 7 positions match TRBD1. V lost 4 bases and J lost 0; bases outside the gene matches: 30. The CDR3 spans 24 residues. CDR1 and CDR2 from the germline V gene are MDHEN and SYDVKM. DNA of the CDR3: TGTGCCAGCAGTTCAGCGAGAGCCCTGTGGAGGGGGCAAAAGAACCTACATAGCAATCAGCCCCAGCATTTT. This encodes CASSSARALWRGQKNLHSNQPQHF.

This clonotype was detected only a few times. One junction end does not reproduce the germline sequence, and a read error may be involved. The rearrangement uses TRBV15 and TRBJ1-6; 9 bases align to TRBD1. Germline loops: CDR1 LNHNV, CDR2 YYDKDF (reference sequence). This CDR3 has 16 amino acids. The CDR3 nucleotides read TGTGCCACCAGCACCCGACAGGGGGGTCTACGGTCACCCCTCAACTTT. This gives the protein CATSTRQGGLRSPLNF.

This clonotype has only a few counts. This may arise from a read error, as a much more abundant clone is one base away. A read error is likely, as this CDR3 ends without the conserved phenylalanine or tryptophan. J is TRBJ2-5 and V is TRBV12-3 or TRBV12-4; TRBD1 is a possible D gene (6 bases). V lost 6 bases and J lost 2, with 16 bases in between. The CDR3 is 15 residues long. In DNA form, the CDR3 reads TGTGCCAGCAGCCCCGACGGACAGCGTCAAGAGACCCAGTACTAC. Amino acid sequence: CASSPDGQRQETQYY.

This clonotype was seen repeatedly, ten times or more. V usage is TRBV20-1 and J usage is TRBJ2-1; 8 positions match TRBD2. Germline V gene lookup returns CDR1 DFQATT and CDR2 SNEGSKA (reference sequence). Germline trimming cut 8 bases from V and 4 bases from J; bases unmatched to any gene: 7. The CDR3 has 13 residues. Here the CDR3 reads CSLSGKLYNEQFF. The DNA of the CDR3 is TGCAGTCTTAGCGGGAAACTATACAATGAGCAGTTCTTC.

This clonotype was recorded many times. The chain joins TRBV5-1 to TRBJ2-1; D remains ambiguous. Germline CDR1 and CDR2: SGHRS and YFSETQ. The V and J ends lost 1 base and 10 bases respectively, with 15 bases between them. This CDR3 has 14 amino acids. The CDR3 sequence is CASSLPRNREEQFF. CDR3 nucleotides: TGCGCCAGCAGCTTGCCAAGGAATCGAGAGGAGCAGTTCTTC.

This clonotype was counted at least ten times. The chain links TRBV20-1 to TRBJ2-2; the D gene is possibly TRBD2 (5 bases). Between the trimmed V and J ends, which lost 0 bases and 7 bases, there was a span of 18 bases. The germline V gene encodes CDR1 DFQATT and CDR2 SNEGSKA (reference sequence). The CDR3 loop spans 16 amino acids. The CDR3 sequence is CSARDLDGRGDGELFF. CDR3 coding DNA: TGCAGTGCTAGAGATCTCGATGGGAGAGGTGACGGGGAGCTGTTTTTT.

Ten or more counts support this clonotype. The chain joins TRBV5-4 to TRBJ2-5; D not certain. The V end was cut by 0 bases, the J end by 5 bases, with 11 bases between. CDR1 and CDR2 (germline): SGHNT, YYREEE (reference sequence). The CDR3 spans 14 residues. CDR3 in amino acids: CASSLDGVGETQYF. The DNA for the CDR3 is TGTGCCAGCAGCTTGGATGGGGTCGGGGAGACCCAGTACTTC. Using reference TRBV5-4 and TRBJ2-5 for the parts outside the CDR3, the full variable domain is ETGVTQSPTHLIKTRGQQVTLRCSSQSGHNTVSWYQQALGQGPQFIFQYYREEENGRGNFPPRFSGLQFPNYSSELNVNALELDDSALYLCASSLDGVGETQYFGPGTRLLVL.

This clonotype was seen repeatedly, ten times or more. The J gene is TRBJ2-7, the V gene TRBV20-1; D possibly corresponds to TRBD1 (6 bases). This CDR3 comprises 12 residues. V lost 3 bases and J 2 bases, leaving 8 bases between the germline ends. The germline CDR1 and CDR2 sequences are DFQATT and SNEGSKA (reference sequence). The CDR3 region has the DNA TGCAGTGCTAGGGACAGAGCCTACGAGCAGTACTTC. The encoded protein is CSARDRAYEQYF.

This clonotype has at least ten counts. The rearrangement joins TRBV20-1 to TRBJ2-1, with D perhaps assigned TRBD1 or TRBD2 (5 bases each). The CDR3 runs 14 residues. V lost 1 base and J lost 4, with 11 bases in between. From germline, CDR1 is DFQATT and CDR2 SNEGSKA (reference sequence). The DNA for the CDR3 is TGCAGTGCTAGAGGACGGGGCGATTACAATGAGCAGTTCTTC. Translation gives CSARGRGDYNEQFF.

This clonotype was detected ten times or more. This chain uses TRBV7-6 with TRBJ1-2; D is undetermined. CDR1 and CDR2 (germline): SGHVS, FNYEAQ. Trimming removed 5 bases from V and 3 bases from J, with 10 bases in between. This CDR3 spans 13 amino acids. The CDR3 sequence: CASSRGEHYGYTF. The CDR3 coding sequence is TGTGCCAGCAGCCGCGGGGAACACTATGGCTACACCTTC.

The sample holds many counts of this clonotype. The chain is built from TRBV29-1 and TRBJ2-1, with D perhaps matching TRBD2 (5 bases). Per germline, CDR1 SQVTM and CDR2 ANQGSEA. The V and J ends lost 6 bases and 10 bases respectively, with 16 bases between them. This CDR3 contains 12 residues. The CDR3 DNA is TGCAGCGTGGTTTCTCAGCCGGGGGAGCAGTTCTTC. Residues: CSVVSQPGEQFF.

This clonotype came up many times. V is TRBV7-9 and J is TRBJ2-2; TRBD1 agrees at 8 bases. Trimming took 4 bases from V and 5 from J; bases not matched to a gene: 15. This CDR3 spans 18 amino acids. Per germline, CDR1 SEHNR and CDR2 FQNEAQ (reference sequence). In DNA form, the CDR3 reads TGTGCCAGCAGCTCCCGGGCCGCCGGGACAGGAGGGACCGGGGAGCTGTTTTTT. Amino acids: CASSSRAAGTGGTGELFF.

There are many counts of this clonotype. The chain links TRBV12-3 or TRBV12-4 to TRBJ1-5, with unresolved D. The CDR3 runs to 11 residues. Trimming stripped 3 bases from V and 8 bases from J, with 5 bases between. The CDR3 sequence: CASSLGEPQHF. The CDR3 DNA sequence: TGTGCCAGCAGTTTGGGAGAGCCCCAGCATTTT.

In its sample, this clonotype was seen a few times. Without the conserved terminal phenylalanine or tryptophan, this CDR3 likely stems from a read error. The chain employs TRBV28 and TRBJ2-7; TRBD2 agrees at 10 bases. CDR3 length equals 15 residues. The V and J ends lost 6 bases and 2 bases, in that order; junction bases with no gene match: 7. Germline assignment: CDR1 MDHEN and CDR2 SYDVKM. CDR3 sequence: CASRLIAGGTYEQYI. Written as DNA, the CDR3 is TGTGCCAGCAGACTGATAGCGGGAGGAACCTACGAGCAGTACATC.

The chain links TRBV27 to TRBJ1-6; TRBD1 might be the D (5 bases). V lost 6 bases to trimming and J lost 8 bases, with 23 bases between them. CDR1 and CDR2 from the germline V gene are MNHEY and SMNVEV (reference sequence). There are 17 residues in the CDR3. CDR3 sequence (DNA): TGTGCCAGCAGCCTCCGTGCGGGGCGCGGGTCGGATTCACCCCTCCACTTT. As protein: CASSLRAGRGSDSPLHF.